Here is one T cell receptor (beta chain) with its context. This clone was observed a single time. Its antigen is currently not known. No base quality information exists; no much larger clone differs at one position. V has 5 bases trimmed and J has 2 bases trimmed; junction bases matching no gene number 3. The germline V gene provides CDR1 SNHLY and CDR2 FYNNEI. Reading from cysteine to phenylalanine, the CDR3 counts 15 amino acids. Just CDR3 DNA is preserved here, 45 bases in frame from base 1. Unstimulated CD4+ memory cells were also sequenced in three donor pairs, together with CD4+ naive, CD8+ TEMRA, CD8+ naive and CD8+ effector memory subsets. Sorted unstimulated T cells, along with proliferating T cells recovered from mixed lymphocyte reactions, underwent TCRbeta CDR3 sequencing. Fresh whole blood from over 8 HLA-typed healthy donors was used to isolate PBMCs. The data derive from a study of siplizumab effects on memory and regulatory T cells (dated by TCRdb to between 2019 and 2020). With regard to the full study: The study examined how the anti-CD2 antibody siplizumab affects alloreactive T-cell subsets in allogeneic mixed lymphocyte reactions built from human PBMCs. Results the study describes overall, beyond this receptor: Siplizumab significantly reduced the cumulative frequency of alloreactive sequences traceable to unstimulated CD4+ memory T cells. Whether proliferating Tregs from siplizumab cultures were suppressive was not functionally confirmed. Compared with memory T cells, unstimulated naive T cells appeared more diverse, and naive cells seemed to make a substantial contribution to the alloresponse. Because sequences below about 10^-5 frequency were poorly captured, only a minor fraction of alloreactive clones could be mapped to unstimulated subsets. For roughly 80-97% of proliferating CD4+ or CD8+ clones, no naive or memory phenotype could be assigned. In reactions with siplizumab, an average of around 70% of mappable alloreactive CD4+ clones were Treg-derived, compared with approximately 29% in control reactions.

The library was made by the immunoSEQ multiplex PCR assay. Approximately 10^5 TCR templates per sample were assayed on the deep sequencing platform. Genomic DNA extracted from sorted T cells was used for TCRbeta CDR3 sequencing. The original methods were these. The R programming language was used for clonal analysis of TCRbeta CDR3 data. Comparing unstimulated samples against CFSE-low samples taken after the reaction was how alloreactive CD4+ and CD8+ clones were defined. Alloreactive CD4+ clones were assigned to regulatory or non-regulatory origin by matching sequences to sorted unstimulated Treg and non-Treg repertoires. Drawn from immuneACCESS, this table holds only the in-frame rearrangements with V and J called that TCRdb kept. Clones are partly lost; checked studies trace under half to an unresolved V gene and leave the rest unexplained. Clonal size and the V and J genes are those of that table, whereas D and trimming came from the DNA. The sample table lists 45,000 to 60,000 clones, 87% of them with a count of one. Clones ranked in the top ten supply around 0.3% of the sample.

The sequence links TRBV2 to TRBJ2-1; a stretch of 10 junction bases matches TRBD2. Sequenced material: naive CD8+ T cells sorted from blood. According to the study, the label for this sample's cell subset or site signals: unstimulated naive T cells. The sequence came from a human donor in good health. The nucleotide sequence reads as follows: TGTGCCAGCAGTCCGACTAGCGGGCCCTACAATGAGCAGTTCTTC. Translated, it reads CASSPTSGPYNEQFF. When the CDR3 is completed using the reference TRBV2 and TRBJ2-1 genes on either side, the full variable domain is EPEVTQTPSHQVTQMGQEVILRCVPISNHLYFYWYRQILGQKVEFLVSFYNNEISEKSEIFDDQFSVERPDGSNFTLKIRSTKLEDSAMYFCASSPTSGPYNEQFFGPGTRLTVL.